Below, 22 T cell receptor beta chains from the same sample are listed, as sequenced in a study of cytomegalovirus exposure and HLA in healthy donors. With 60 Vbeta and 13 Jbeta primers, the PCR was carried out. Produced via immunoSEQ multiplex PCR; TCRdb's table is partial and in-frame only. Here the sample spans about 190,000 clones, approximately 78% being singletons. Sequencing input: PBMCs. The receptors originated from a woman aged 25-40 years in good health and CMV-seropositive.

This clone was detected only a few times. CDR3 sequence reads: CASRGQGDTGELFF. For the CDR3, the DNA is TGTGCCAGCAGGGGACAGGGGGATACCGGGGAGCTGTTTTTT. The chain combines TRBV25-1 with TRBJ2-2, with TRBD1 matching 11 bases. Germline CDR1 is MGHDK and CDR2 is SYGVNS. The trim removed 6 bases at V and 5 bases at J, leaving 2 bases unmatched. This CDR3 is built from 14 residues. Variable domain in full (rest from reference TRBV25-1 and TRBJ2-2): EADIYQTPRYLVIGTGKKITLECSQTMGHDKMYWYQQDPGMELHLIHYSYGVNSTEKGDLSSESTVSRIRTEHFPLTLESARPSHTSQYLCASRGQGDTGELFFGEGSRLTVL.

V gene TRBV11-2 combines with J gene TRBJ2-7; a possible D gene is TRBD1 (6 bases). There are 14 residues in the CDR3. V lost 2 bases and J 3 bases, leaving 11 bases between the germline ends. The germline gives CDR1 SGHAT, CDR2 FQNNGV. CDR3 bases: TGTGCCAGCAGCTTAAGCCCAGGGGTCTACGAGCAGTACTTC. Residues: CASSLSPGVYEQYF. Full variable domain (remainder filled in from reference TRBV11-2 and TRBJ2-7): EAGVAQSPRYKIIEKRQSVAFWCNPISGHATLYWYQQILGQGPKLLIQFQNNGVVDDSQLPKDRFSAERLKGVDSTLKIQPAKLEDSAVYLCASSLSPGVYEQYFGPGTRLTVT.

This sequence joins TRBV30 and TRBJ2-4; tentatively, D is TRBD1 (6 bases). The CDR3 has 16 residues. Germline V gene data show CDR1 as GTSNPN and CDR2 as SVGIG (reference sequence). Between the trimmed V and J ends, which lost 1 base and 1 base, there was a span of 14 bases. Here the CDR3 DNA reads TGTGCCTGGAGTGGGGTAGGGGGTAAGGCCAAAAACATTCAGTACTTC. Residues: CAWSGVGGKAKNIQYF. The variable domain in full, completed from reference TRBV30 and TRBJ2-4, reads SQTIHQWPATLVQPVGSPLSLECTVEGTSNPNLYWYRQAAGRGLQLLFYSVGIGQISSEVPQNLSASRPQDRQFILSSKKLLLSDSGFYLCAWSGVGGKAKNIQYFGAGTRLSVL.

V usage is TRBV12-5 and J usage is TRBJ2-7; 7 bases fit TRBD1. This CDR3 comprises 14 residues. Unmatched junction bases numbered 3, after V lost 4 bases and J lost 0 bases. Germline CDR1 reads LGHNT; CDR2 reads FRNRAP. CDR3 DNA: TGTGCTAGTGGTTCGACAGGGTCCTCCTACGAGCAGTACTTC. As protein: CASGSTGSSYEQYF. The complete variable domain, with remaining parts taken from reference TRBV12-5 and TRBJ2-7, reads DARVTQTPRHKVTEMGQEVTMRCQPILGHNTVFWYRQTMMQGLELLAYFRNRAPLDDSGMPKDRFSAEMPDATLATLKIQPSEPRDSAVYFCASGSTGSSYEQYFGPGTRLTVT.

The table lists this clone with a few counts. The chain employs TRBV28 and TRBJ1-2; D ambiguous. The CDR3 sequence is 14 residues long. The V gene lost 2 bases and the J gene lost 3 bases, with 10 bases spanning the gap. Per the germline V gene, CDR1 is MDHEN and CDR2 is SYDVKM. The CDR3 DNA is TGTGCCAGCAGTTTACCAGAGCGGTACTATGGCTACACCTTC. Translated: CASSLPERYYGYTF.

The chain employs TRBV6-6 and TRBJ2-7; 9 bases align to TRBD1. V was clipped by 6 bases and J by 5 bases; unmatched bases: 14. The germline CDR1 and CDR2 sequences are MNHNY and SVGAGI (reference sequence). This CDR3 has 16 residues. As DNA, the CDR3 is TGTGCCAGCAGGACCTACCGGGACAGGGACGTCCACGAGCAGTACTTC. Protein: CASRTYRDRDVHEQYF.

The rearrangement uses TRBV29-1 and TRBJ1-1; possible D gene TRBD1, 6 bases. Germline lookup yields CDR1 SQVTM and CDR2 ANQGSEA. Trimming cost V 4 bases and J 1 base, with 22 bases left between them. CDR3 length: 17 amino acids. CDR3 protein: CSVVPPGRTEPNTEAFF. The DNA for the CDR3 is TGCAGCGTTGTACCTCCCGGGAGGACAGAGCCGAACACTGAAGCTTTCTTT.

The rearrangement links TRBV6-6 to TRBJ2-3; the match to TRBD2 covers 10 bases. Germline CDR1 and CDR2: MNHNY and SVGAGI (reference sequence). V lost 6 bases and J lost 2; bases outside the gene matches: 5. This CDR3 has 15 amino acids. CDR3 in DNA: TGTGCCAGCAGCCTAGGACTAGCGGACACAGATACGCAGTATTTT. This encodes CASSLGLADTDTQYF.

The V and J genes are TRBV29-1 and TRBJ2-5; 8 bases line up with TRBD1. The CDR3 is 13 residues long. J lost 2 bases, V lost 5 bases, and 4 bases had no gene match. CDR1 is SQVTM and CDR2 is ANQGSEA in the germline V gene. The CDR3 reads CSVYGQGQETQYF. CDR3 DNA: TGCAGCGTTTACGGACAGGGACAAGAGACCCAGTACTTC. The whole variable domain, remainder taken from reference TRBV29-1 and TRBJ2-5, is SAVISQKPSRDICQRGTSLTIQCQVDSQVTMMFWYRQQPGQSLTLIATANQGSEATYESGFVIDKFPISRPNLTFSTLTVSNMSPEDSSIYLCSVYGQGQETQYFGPGTRLLVL.

J is TRBJ1-3 and V is TRBV28; 7 nucleotides match TRBD1. The CDR3 extends over 15 amino acids. Germline CDR1 and CDR2: MDHEN and SYDVKM. With 4 bases clipped from V and 2 bases from J, the junction kept 5 bases outside the gene matches. CDR3 region: CASSSYTGAGNTIYF. In nucleotides, the CDR3 is TGTGCCAGCAGTTCGTACACAGGGGCTGGAAACACCATATATTTT. The full variable domain, rest sourced from reference TRBV28 and TRBJ1-3, is DVKVTQSSRYLVKRTGEKVFLECVQDMDHENMFWYRQDPGLGLRLIYFSYDVKMKEKGDIPEGYSVSREKKERFSLILESASTNQTSMYLCASSSYTGAGNTIYFGEGSWLTVV.

This chain uses TRBV7-6 with TRBJ1-1, with D maybe TRBD1 (5 bases). The length of the CDR3 is 13 residues. Trimming stripped 5 bases from V and 7 bases from J, with 14 bases between. Germline-derived CDR1 and CDR2 are SGHVS and FNYEAQ. This CDR3 reads CASSIGQAGEAFF. The CDR3, as DNA: TGTGCCAGCAGCATCGGACAAGCTGGTGAAGCTTTCTTT.

The rearrangement links TRBV27 to TRBJ2-1, with 9 bases aligning to TRBD2. CDR3 size: 17 residues. CDR1 is MNHEY and CDR2 is SMNVEV in the germline V gene (reference sequence). With 8 bases clipped from V and 4 bases from J, the junction kept 15 bases outside the gene matches. DNA for the CDR3: TGTGCCAGCCGAATCGAGGGGGCGGGAGGGGTATACAATGAGCAGTTCTTC. As protein: CASRIEGAGGVYNEQFF.

V is TRBV7-9 and J is TRBJ2-5, with 8 bases lining up with TRBD1. The end of the DNA aligns better with TRBJ2-7, so the J call may be wrong. CDR3 length equals 16 residues. CDR1 SEHNR and CDR2 FQNEAQ come from the germline V gene (reference sequence). CDR3 sequence (DNA): TGTGCCAGCAGCCTAGGTGGACAGGGCCTAACCTACGAGCAGTACTTC. As protein: CASSLGGQGLTYEQYF.

The rearrangement links TRBV7-9 to TRBJ2-5; D is perhaps TRBD2 (6 bases). Trimming removed 4 bases at V and 6 bases at J, with 15 bases between. This CDR3 is 14 amino acids long. CDR1 is SEHNR and CDR2 is FQNEAQ in the germline V gene (reference sequence). CDR3 coding DNA: TGTGCCAGCAGCTCGCCCCGACTAGGGAAGACCCAGTACTTC. It is translated as CASSSPRLGKTQYF. Filled out from reference TRBV7-9 and TRBJ2-5, the complete variable domain reads DTGVSQNPRHKITKRGQNVTFRCDPISEHNRLYWYRQTLGQGPEFLTYFQNEAQLEKSRLLSDRFSAERPKGSFSTLEIQRTEQGDSAMYLCASSSPRLGKTQYFGPGTRLLVL.

The V and J genes are TRBV6-6 and TRBJ1-3, with TRBD1 matching 10 bases. This CDR3 is built from 15 residues. Germline V gene data show CDR1 as MNHNY and CDR2 as SVGAGI (reference sequence). Germline trimming cut 6 bases from V and 2 bases from J; bases unmatched to any gene: 4. CDR3 sequence: CASRRTGGTGNTIYF. The DNA of the CDR3 is TGTGCCAGCAGAAGGACAGGGGGGACTGGAAACACCATATATTTT.

This clone came up once. The CDR3 sequence: CASSPAGVDTQYF. The CDR3 DNA reads TGTGCCAGCTCACCCGCAGGGGTCGATACGCAGTATTTT. The chain carries TRBV18 and TRBJ2-3; perhaps TRBD1 as D (6 bases). Trimming left V 3 bases short and J 6 bases short, with 10 bases between. In germline, CDR1 is KGHSH, CDR2 LQKENI. The CDR3 is made up of 13 amino acids.

The gene calls are TRBV27 and TRBJ1-2; possibly TRBD1 for D (5 bases). The CDR3 consists of 12 residues. Trimming cost V 5 bases and J 4 bases, with 8 bases left between them. Germline V CDR1 and CDR2: MNHEY, SMNVEV (reference sequence). CDR3 in DNA: TGTGCCAGCAGTGAAAGGGGCTATGGCTACACCTTC. The encoded protein is CASSERGYGYTF.

The CDR3 bases are TGTGCCACCAGCATAACCAGGGACAGGGTGAAAGAAAAACTGTTTTTT. Amino acid sequence: CATSITRDRVKEKLFF. The chain uses TRBV15 and TRBJ1-4; TRBD1 agrees at 9 bases. The CDR3 has 16 residues. Germline CDR1 and CDR2: LNHNV and YYDKDF (reference sequence). V dropped 4 bases and J dropped 8; count of bases not matched to a gene: 11.

The rearrangement joins TRBV4-1 to TRBJ2-7; 10 bases map to TRBD1. Trimming took 1 base from V and 4 from J; bases not matched to a gene: 7. This CDR3 contains 16 residues. CDR1 and CDR2 from the germline V gene are MGHRA and YSYEKL. The CDR3 nucleotides are TGCGCCAGCAGCCAAGCACGGGACAGGGGATTGTACGAGCAGTACTTC. Amino acids: CASSQARDRGLYEQYF.

V usage is TRBV10-3 and J usage is TRBJ2-1; 8 bases align to TRBD2. Germline values: CDR1 ENHRY, CDR2 SYGVKD. The junction had 15 bases not matched to a gene; V was cut back by 6 bases and J by 2 bases. The CDR3 totals 18 residues. The CDR3: CAISRSGASYTTYNEQFF. The CDR3 bases are TGTGCCATCAGCCGTAGCGGGGCCAGCTACACAACCTACAATGAGCAGTTCTTC.

The chain links TRBV25-1 to TRBJ1-5; 11 bases are a match to TRBD1. J gave up 0 bases and V 4 bases, and 2 bases lay outside the gene matches. Germline V gene data show CDR1 as MGHDK and CDR2 as SYGVNS. This CDR3 contains 16 residues. The CDR3 is CASSGGTGGSNQPQHF. CDR3 nucleotide sequence: TGTGCCAGCAGTGGGGGGACAGGGGGTAGCAATCAGCCCCAGCATTTT.

This clone was observed a handful of times. The J gene is TRBJ1-1, the V gene TRBV15; possible D gene TRBD1, 5 bases. The germline V gene encodes CDR1 LNHNV and CDR2 YYDKDF (reference sequence). V was pared by 0 bases and J by 3 bases, with 11 bases between. The CDR3 consists of 15 residues. CDR3 coding DNA: TGTGCCACCAGCAGAGATTATAAGGGGCACACTGAAGCTTTCTTT. It yields the protein CATSRDYKGHTEAFF.